Sequencing of this T cell receptor beta chain was carried out in a study of response to subunit inactivated influenza vaccine (dated by TCRdb to the late 2010s). A note on the overall study: The study used deep quantitative T cell receptor repertoire profiling to track responses to a trivalent subunit inactivated influenza vaccine. Paper-wide results and their limitations: The authors proposed that each seasonal influenza vaccination may bring in only a limited number of new T cells.

Of note for this clonotype: Its antigen remains unidentified. No qualities accompany the bases; no much larger clone lies one base away.

Sequences MNHEY (CDR1) and SVGAGI (CDR2) are obtained from the germline V gene. From the cysteine through the phenylalanine, the CDR3 covers 14 amino acids. Just CDR3 DNA is preserved here, 42 bases in frame from base 1. V is clipped by 0 bases and J by 7 bases, and the sequence between their germline boundaries is 9 bases long. The library came from RT-PCR. TCRdb names Illumina HiSeq 2500 as the instrument used. TCRdb trimmed the raw reads at Q25, called clones with MiXCR and kept productive beta chains. Rows matching on CDR3 protein sequence are summarized as one entry with the most common DNA and genes. Here the sample has around 490,000 distinct CDR3 sequences; approximately 7.7% occur a single time. 10% to 15% of the sample goes to the ten largest clones.

This receptor was taken from a man between 50 and 70 years old who received an inactivated influenza vaccine. Donor details come from another sample of the same person, matched by shared clones. The source was PBMCs from blood, collected about 23 months after vaccination. The rearranged chain carries TRBV6-5 and TRBJ2-2; no D segment can be confidently identified. In nucleotide form, the sequence is TGTGCCAGCAGTTACTCGGTACTTCACGGGGAGCTGTTTTTT. The translation is CASSYSVLHGELFF.